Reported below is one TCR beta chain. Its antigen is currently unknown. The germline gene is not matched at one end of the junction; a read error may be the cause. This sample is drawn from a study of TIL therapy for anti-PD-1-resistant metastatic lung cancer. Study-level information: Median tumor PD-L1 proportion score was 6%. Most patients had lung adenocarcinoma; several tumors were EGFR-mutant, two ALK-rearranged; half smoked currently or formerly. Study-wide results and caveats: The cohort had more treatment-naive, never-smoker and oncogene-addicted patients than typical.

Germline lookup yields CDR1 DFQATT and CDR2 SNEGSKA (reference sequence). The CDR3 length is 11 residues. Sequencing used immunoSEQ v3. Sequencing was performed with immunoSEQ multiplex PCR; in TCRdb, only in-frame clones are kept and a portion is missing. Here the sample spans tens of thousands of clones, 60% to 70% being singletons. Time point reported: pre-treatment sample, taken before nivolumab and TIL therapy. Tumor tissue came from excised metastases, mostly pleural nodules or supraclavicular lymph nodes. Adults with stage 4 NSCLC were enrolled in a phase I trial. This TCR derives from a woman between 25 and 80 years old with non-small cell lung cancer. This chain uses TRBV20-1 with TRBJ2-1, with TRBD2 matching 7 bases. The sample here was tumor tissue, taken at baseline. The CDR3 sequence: CSARDPAGRIF. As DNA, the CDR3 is TGCAGTGCTAGAGATCCAGCGGGACGGATCTTC.